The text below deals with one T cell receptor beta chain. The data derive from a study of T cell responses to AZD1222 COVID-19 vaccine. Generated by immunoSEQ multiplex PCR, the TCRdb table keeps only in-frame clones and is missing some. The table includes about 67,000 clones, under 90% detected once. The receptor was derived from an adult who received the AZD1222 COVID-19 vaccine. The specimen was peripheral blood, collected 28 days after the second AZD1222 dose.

This CDR3 reads CASRAYNEKLFF. The CDR3 DNA reads as TGTGCCAGTCGGGCCTACAATGAAAAACTGTTTTTT. The rearrangement uses TRBV27 and TRBJ1-4; D remains unclear. The CDR3 is made up of 12 amino acids. Deletions cut 9 bases from V and 5 bases from J, with 10 bases between. The germline V gene encodes CDR1 MNHEY and CDR2 SMNVEV (reference sequence). Filled out from reference TRBV27 and TRBJ1-4, the complete variable domain reads EAQVTQNPRYLITVTGKKLTVTCSQNMNHEYMSWYRQDPGLGLRQIYYSMNVEVTDKGDVPEGYKVSRKEKRNFPLILESPSPNQTSLYFCASRAYNEKLFFGSGTQLSVL.